This passage covers 6 T cell receptor beta chains from one sample sequenced in a study of T cell changes during pregnancy in multiple sclerosis. Sequenced by immunoSEQ multiplex PCR; TCRdb stores in-frame clones only, minus some. The data contain some 93,000 clones, roughly nine tenths of them singletons. Specimen: peripheral blood, collected after pregnancy. The receptors were gathered from a female donor in good health, enrolled as a control in a pregnancy study.

The chain combines TRBV7-2 with TRBJ2-1; tentative D call: TRBD2 (6 bases). The CDR3 extends over 15 amino acids. V was pared by 4 bases and J by 0 bases, with 10 bases between. CDR1 is SGHTA, CDR2 FQGNSA, per germline. CDR3 protein: CASSSAGRSYNEQFF. In nucleotides, the CDR3 is TGTGCCAGCAGCTCGGCGGGGCGCTCCTACAATGAGCAGTTCTTC.

In DNA, the CDR3 is TGTGCCAGCAGCTTGGTCGGGGGAGGGGGGAATTCACCCCTCCACTTT. This gives the protein CASSLVGGGGNSPLHF. V is TRBV5-4 and J is TRBJ1-6; D perhaps matches TRBD1 (6 bases). Deletions cut 0 bases from V and 7 bases from J, with 14 bases between. Looked up from germline, CDR1 is SGHNT and CDR2 is YYREEE (reference sequence). The CDR3 extends over 16 amino acids.

This sequence joins TRBV6-5 and TRBJ1-2; maybe TRBD1 (6 bases). There are 15 residues in the CDR3. V was trimmed by 0 bases and J by 7 bases, leaving 15 bases between them. Per germline, CDR1 MNHEY and CDR2 SVGAGI. CDR3 nucleotides: TGTGCCAGCAGTTACTCGCCCCGGACAGAGAGTGGCTACACCTTC. Its protein product is CASSYSPRTESGYTF.

The rearrangement links TRBV19 to TRBJ1-5, with D perhaps TRBD1 (6 bases). This CDR3 has 18 residues. CDR1 and CDR2 from the germline V gene are LNHDA and SQIVND (reference sequence). V gave up 3 bases and J gave up 1 base, with 19 bases separating them. CDR3: CASSIIPKNQGSNQPQHF. The CDR3 DNA reads TGTGCCAGTAGTATCATCCCGAAGAACCAGGGGAGCAATCAGCCCCAGCATTTT.

V is TRBV5-4 and J is TRBJ2-2, with TRBD1 matching 7 bases. Germline V gene data show CDR1 as SGHNT and CDR2 as YYREEE (reference sequence). J gave up 4 bases and V 2 bases, and 8 bases lay outside the gene matches. The CDR3 extends over 16 amino acids. The CDR3 DNA reads as TGTGCCAGCAGCTTAGTACCCGGGACAGTCACCGGGGAGCTGTTTTTT. Translating gives CASSLVPGTVTGELFF.

This chain uses TRBV18 with TRBJ1-5; D is perhaps TRBD1 (5 bases). Germline CDR1 KGHSH, CDR2 LQKENI. V dropped 4 bases and J dropped 4 bases, with 8 bases sitting between them. The CDR3 runs 13 residues. CDR3 in DNA: TGTGCCAGCTCACAGGGGCTGAATCAGCCCCAGCATTTT. Translating gives CASSQGLNQPQHF.